Reported below is one T cell receptor (beta chain). Study processing details: Nucleated cell number was recorded as an estimate derived from reference gene primer amplification. The assay was immunoSEQ multiplex PCR, and TCRdb's table has in-frame clones only and misses some. The D gene and trimming were derived from the DNA, and the V and J assignments and clone size from that table. The sample yields some 190,000 clones, 80% to 90% seen once. Trimming shortened V by 3 bases and J by 2 bases, and 13 bases separated the two germline ends. The CDR3 covers 15 residues. Germline V gene lookup returns CDR1 SGHDT and CDR2 YYEEEE. This sample was included in a study of blood T cell repertoires in COVID-19. The wider study: Samples representing acute and convalescent COVID-19 were sourced from the United States, Italy and Spain. The cDNA or gDNA used as material had been derived from T cells, B-cell-depleted T cells, or PBMCs.

The specimen was peripheral blood. V is TRBV5-6 and J is TRBJ2-3; D might be TRBD1 (6 bases). This receptor was taken from an elderly woman with acute or convalescent COVID-19. The CDR3 DNA reads TGTGCCAGCAGCTCCTTACAGGGTCCCACAGATACGCAGTATTTT. It specifies CASSSLQGPTDTQYF.